This T cell receptor (beta chain) emerged from a study of blood T cell repertoires in COVID-19. From germline, CDR1 is LGHDT and CDR2 YNNKEL (reference sequence). The CDR3 totals 14 residues. The V and J ends lost 7 bases and 8 bases, in that order; junction bases with no gene match: 9. Here immunoSEQ multiplex PCR was the method, and the copy in TCRdb shows in-frame clones only, minus some. The sample records a few hundred thousand clones, 75% to 90% being singletons. Sequences were obtained from peripheral blood. The receptor was derived from a woman aged 45-60 years with COVID-19, enrolled during active disease. The chain has TRBV3-1 (or the pseudogene TRBV3-2) and TRBJ2-2, with TRBD2 matching over 8 bases. The CDR3 bases are TGTGCCAGCAAAGTCCGGGAGGGCCCGGGGGAGCTGTTTTTT. Translated: CASKVREGPGELFF.